These 5 T cell receptor beta chains were sequenced from one sample in a study of T cell responses to AZD1222 COVID-19 vaccine. Clones were sequenced by immunoSEQ multiplex PCR, and TCRdb holds only the in-frame ones, with some missing. The sample holds 40,000 to 55,000 clones, around 81% seen once. The input for sequencing was peripheral blood, taken on day 0 of AZD1222 vaccination. Every receptor here comes from an adult in good health.

V and J are TRBV25-1 and TRBJ1-6; D is unclear. Looked up from germline, CDR1 is MGHDK and CDR2 is SYGVNS. The V end was cut by 3 bases, the J end by 7 bases, with 16 bases between. This CDR3 has 16 residues. CDR3 DNA: TGTGCCAGCAGTGAGGGAGGGTACTGGACGAATTCACCCCTCCACTTT. Residues: CASSEGGYWTNSPLHF.

The gene calls are TRBV5-1 and TRBJ2-5; D remains ambiguous. Between the trimmed V and J ends, which lost 1 base and 2 bases, there was a span of 9 bases. Germline values: CDR1 SGHRS, CDR2 YFSETQ. The CDR3 spans 14 residues. CDR3 nucleotides: TGCGCCAGCAGCTTGAGTACAGATCAAGAGACCCAGTACTTC. It codes for CASSLSTDQETQYF.

The V and J genes are TRBV11-3 and TRBJ2-7; D is uncertain. Trimming pared 5 bases from V and 0 bases from J, leaving 11 bases between. Germline-derived CDR1 and CDR2 are SGHNT and YENEEA. The CDR3 consists of 14 residues. The CDR3 bases are TGTGCCAGCAGCCATCCCGCCCTCTCCTACGAGCAGTACTTC. Translating it yields CASSHPALSYEQYF.

This clone has only one observation. The chain employs TRBV18 and TRBJ2-6; D remains ambiguous. Germline V CDR1 and CDR2: KGHSH, LQKENI. The CDR3 is 18 amino acids. V lost 3 bases to trimming and J lost 0 bases, with 15 bases between them. The CDR3 DNA is TGTGCCAGCTCACCCCCCGGACCCGACTTCTCTGGGGCCAACGTCCTGACTTTC. As protein: CASSPPGPDFSGANVLTF.

The J gene is TRBJ2-4, the V gene TRBV19; 10 bases map to TRBD1. Per the germline V gene, CDR1 is LNHDA and CDR2 is SQIVND (reference sequence). The CDR3 runs 13 residues. Trimming at V came to 6 bases and at J to 9 bases, leaving 5 bases not matched to a gene. DNA of the CDR3: TGTGCCAGTAGCGGGACAGGGGCAGTCATTCAGTACTTC. It encodes CASSGTGAVIQYF.